These 29 T cell receptor beta chains share one sample of origin, sequenced in a study of blood T cell repertoires in COVID-19. Profiled with immunoSEQ multiplex PCR; TCRdb holds only in-frame clones, not every one. The sample carries hundreds of thousands of clones, 75% to 90% recorded once. Material: PBMCs or T cells enriched from blood (not recorded which). These receptors all stem from a man between 18 and 29 years old who had recovered from COVID-19.

This chain links TRBV28 with TRBJ2-2; the match to TRBD2 covers 15 bases. Germline lookup yields CDR1 MDHEN and CDR2 SYDVKM. The CDR3 loop spans 17 amino acids. Trimming took 2 bases from V and 6 from J; bases not matched to a gene: 4. The CDR3 region is CASSLGGLAGGAGELFF. The CDR3 nucleotides are TGTGCCAGCAGTTTAGGGGGACTAGCGGGAGGTGCCGGGGAGCTGTTTTTT.

J is TRBJ2-7 and V is TRBV19; D is perhaps TRBD1 (6 bases). The germline V gene has CDR1 LNHDA and CDR2 SQIVND (reference sequence). V lost 3 bases to trimming and J lost 2 bases, with 14 bases between them. The CDR3 contains 15 residues. CDR3: CASSINWGPTYEQYF. The CDR3 DNA is TGTGCCAGTAGTATCAACTGGGGGCCGACCTACGAGCAGTACTTC.

The rearrangement uses TRBV18 and TRBJ2-5; 10 nucleotides line up with TRBD2. Germline V gene sequence: CDR1 KGHSH, CDR2 LQKENI. The CDR3 runs 15 residues. Trimming cost V 4 bases and J 2 bases; bases outside gene matches: 4. Written as DNA, the CDR3 is TGTGCCAGCTCACGAGAACTAGCGGGGCAAGAGACCCAGTACTTC. Translating gives CASSRELAGQETQYF. Full variable domain (missing parts from reference TRBV18 and TRBJ2-5): NAGVMQNPRHLVRRRGQEARLRCSPMKGHSHVYWYRQLPEEGLKFMVYLQKENIIDESGMPKERFSAEFPKEGPSILRIQQVVRGDSAAYFCASSRELAGQETQYFGPGTRLLVL.

The genes are TRBV3-1 (or the pseudogene TRBV3-2) and TRBJ2-1; 9 bases fit TRBD1. Germline values: CDR1 LGHDT, CDR2 YNNKEL (reference sequence). J was trimmed by 6 bases and V by 4 bases; bases with no gene match: 10. The CDR3 has 16 amino acids. The CDR3 DNA reads as TGTGCCAGCAGCCTAATCACAGGGGGCCGATTCAATGAGCAGTTCTTC. Translating gives CASSLITGGRFNEQFF.

This chain links TRBV5-4 with TRBJ1-1; D remains unclear. V lost 2 bases and J lost 0, with 5 bases in between. Germline V lookup: CDR1 SGHNT, CDR2 YYREEE (reference sequence). The CDR3 consists of 13 residues. The CDR3 coding sequence is TGTGCCAGCAGCTTCCCATTGAACACTGAAGCTTTCTTT. Residues: CASSFPLNTEAFF.

CDR3 nucleotides: TGTGCCAGCAGACGGTCGGGACAGGGGATTAGCACTGAAGCTTTCTTT. This encodes CASRRSGQGISTEAFF. The chain has TRBV5-4 and TRBJ1-1; the match to TRBD1 covers 10 bases. This CDR3 has 16 amino acids. Germline V gene lookup returns CDR1 SGHNT and CDR2 YYREEE (reference sequence). The junction had 11 bases not matched to a gene; V was cut back by 5 bases and J by 4 bases.

This clone occurred a few times. The rearrangement uses TRBV4-1 and TRBJ1-1; TRBD1 aligns across 7 bases. V gave up 4 bases and J gave up 3 bases; unmatched junction bases: 11. The CDR3 consists of 16 residues. CDR1 is MGHRA, CDR2 YSYEKL, per germline. This CDR3 is CASSLGQFASDTEAFF. CDR3 DNA sequence: TGCGCCAGCAGCCTGGGACAGTTTGCCTCGGACACTGAAGCTTTCTTT.

This chain uses TRBV18 with TRBJ2-5; TRBD1 matches at 8 bases. CDR1 is KGHSH and CDR2 is LQKENI in the germline V gene. This CDR3 comprises 16 residues. The J segment lost 0 bases and the V segment lost 4 bases, leaving 7 bases of the junction unmatched. The CDR3 nucleotides are TGTGCCAGCTCACAACCGGACAGGGACAACCAAGAGACCCAGTACTTC. Translating gives CASSQPDRDNQETQYF.

The chain uses TRBV7-2 and TRBJ2-7; 7 bases map to TRBD2. J lost 2 bases, V lost 5 bases, and 12 bases had no gene match. Per germline, CDR1 SGHTA and CDR2 FQGNSA. The CDR3 is made up of 16 amino acids. Here the CDR3 DNA reads TGTGCCAGCAGCCCGCTCAGAGCGGGGCAAACCTACGAGCAGTACTTC. Amino acids: CASSPLRAGQTYEQYF.

The gene calls are TRBV10-2 and TRBJ2-1, with D possibly TRBD2 on 6 matching bases. The CDR3 runs to 14 residues. CDR1 is WSHSY and CDR2 is SAAADI in the germline V gene. The V and J ends lost 6 bases and 0 bases respectively, with 9 bases between them. The CDR3 sequence: CASRPGSSYNEQFF. DNA of the CDR3: TGCGCCAGCAGGCCCGGGAGCTCCTACAATGAGCAGTTCTTC.

The chain joins TRBV6-5 to TRBJ1-5; TRBD1 aligns across 11 bases. Germline CDR1 is MNHEY and CDR2 is SVGAGI. The J segment lost 11 bases and the V segment lost 7 bases, leaving 10 bases of the junction unmatched. This CDR3 comprises 14 residues. The CDR3 loop reads CASTAGQGGTAQHF. In nucleotides, the CDR3 is TGTGCCAGCACCGCGGGACAGGGGGGAACGGCCCAGCATTTT.

The chain couples TRBV2 to TRBJ2-3, with D perhaps TRBD2 (6 bases). Germline values: CDR1 SNHLY, CDR2 FYNNEI. The CDR3 loop spans 13 amino acids. V lost 8 bases and J lost 10, with 19 bases in between. The CDR3 is CASVYGTPSPQYF. The DNA of the CDR3 is TGTGCCAGCGTTTATGGGACTCCCTCACCGCAGTATTTT.

This rearrangement joins TRBV7-2 to TRBJ1-5, with TRBD1 matching 10 bases. The CDR3 sequence is 13 residues long. With V trimmed by 8 bases and J by 7 bases, 5 bases remained unmatched. Germline assignment: CDR1 SGHTA and CDR2 FQGNSA. CDR3 sequence: CASQRTGGQPQHF. CDR3 nucleotide sequence: TGTGCCAGCCAGAGGACAGGGGGACAGCCCCAGCATTTT. The variable domain in full, completed from reference TRBV7-2 and TRBJ1-5, reads GAGVSQSPSNKVTEKGKDVELRCDPISGHTALYWYRQSLGQGLEFLIYFQGNSAPDKSGLPSDRFSAERTGGSVSTLTIQRTQQEDSAVYLCASQRTGGQPQHFGDGTRLSIL.

This chain connects TRBV28 to TRBJ1-3; D is uncertain. The germline CDR1 and CDR2 sequences are MDHEN and SYDVKM. The CDR3 length is 16 residues. Trimming removed 7 bases from V and 0 bases from J, with 16 bases in between. The CDR3 region has the DNA TGTGCCAGCACCGGAGGTTGGGCTAGCTCTGGAAACACCATATATTTT. This translates into CASTGGWASSGNTIYF.

V usage is TRBV6-5 and J usage is TRBJ1-3; D call uncertain. Deletions cut 8 bases from V and 8 bases from J, with 10 bases between. CDR3 length: 11 residues. CDR1 and CDR2 from the germline V gene are MNHEY and SVGAGI. CDR3 bases: TGTGCCAGCGCCGGGTGGGACACCATATATTTT. This sequence encodes CASAGWDTIYF.

The chain is built from TRBV27 and TRBJ1-2; weak D call: TRBD1 (5 bases). Trimming stripped 3 bases from V and 1 base from J, with 9 bases between. The CDR3 contains 14 residues. CDR1 MNHEY and CDR2 SMNVEV come from the germline V gene (reference sequence). The CDR3 reads CASSFGQGNYGYTF. The CDR3 coding sequence is TGTGCCAGCAGTTTTGGGCAGGGTAACTATGGCTACACCTTC.

The V gene is TRBV24-1, the J gene TRBJ1-2; D is unresolved. Germline V lookup: CDR1 KGHDR, CDR2 SFDVKD. V shed 4 bases and J shed 0 bases, with 14 bases lying between them. The CDR3 covers 16 residues. CDR3 nucleotides: TGTGCCACCAGTGAGTTTTCCTTATTAGCTAACTATGGCTACACCTTC. It is translated as CATSEFSLLANYGYTF.

The CDR3 loop reads CASSRYFTNTEAFF. DNA for the CDR3: TGTGCCAGCAGTCGATACTTTACGAACACTGAAGCTTTCTTT. This sequence joins TRBV27 and TRBJ1-1; D call uncertain. The V gene's germline CDR1 is MNHEY and CDR2 SMNVEV (reference sequence). Trimming pared 5 bases from V and 1 base from J, leaving 11 bases between. CDR3 length: 14 amino acids.

This clone was seen a handful of times. This rearrangement joins TRBV5-1 to TRBJ1-4; perhaps TRBD1 as D (6 bases). Germline lookup yields CDR1 SGHRS and CDR2 YFSETQ. Trimming removed 6 bases from V and 6 bases from J, with 15 bases in between. The CDR3 runs to 14 residues. The CDR3 bases are TGCGCCAGCAACCCCAGGGGCTCGCATGAAAAACTGTTTTTT. Translation gives CASNPRGSHEKLFF.

The V gene is TRBV4-1, the J gene TRBJ1-2, with TRBD1 identical over 7 bases. The germline CDR1 and CDR2 sequences are MGHRA and YSYEKL. CDR3 length: 15 amino acids. Trimming at V came to 0 bases and at J to 7 bases, leaving 8 bases not matched to a gene. In DNA, the CDR3 is TGCGCCAGCAGCCAAGATAGGGCAGGGGGGCTTGGCTACACCTTC. Translating gives CASSQDRAGGLGYTF.

V and J are TRBV6-5 and TRBJ2-5; D may be TRBD1 (6 bases). This CDR3 is 14 amino acids long. V was shortened by 8 bases and J by 1 base, with 14 bases between the two germline ends. The V gene's germline CDR1 is MNHEY and CDR2 SVGAGI. This CDR3 is CASATGQGQETQYF. Here the CDR3 DNA reads TGTGCCAGCGCAACAGGGCAGGGCCAAGAGACCCAGTACTTC.

In regard to this clone: The sample carries other DNA sequences with the same CDR3. The chain recombines TRBV28 with TRBJ1-1; 9 nucleotides align to TRBD1. This CDR3 comprises 14 residues. The junction had 1 base not matched to a gene; V was cut back by 4 bases and J by 1 base. Germline assignment: CDR1 MDHEN and CDR2 SYDVKM. CDR3 nucleotides: TGTGCCAGCAGTTCGGGACAGGGGAACACTGAAGCTTTCTTT. It encodes CASSSGQGNTEAFF. The variable domain in full, completed from reference TRBV28 and TRBJ1-1, reads DVKVTQSSRYLVKRTGEKVFLECVQDMDHENMFWYRQDPGLGLRLIYFSYDVKMKEKGDIPEGYSVSREKKERFSLILESASTNQTSMYLCASSSGQGNTEAFFGQGTRLTVV.

The chain carries TRBV5-1 and TRBJ1-2; D perhaps matches TRBD1 (5 bases). CDR1 SGHRS and CDR2 YFSETQ come from the germline V gene. The V and J ends lost 0 bases and 2 bases respectively, with 8 bases between them. The length of the CDR3 is 14 residues. The CDR3 sequence: CASSLVDRNYGYTF. As DNA, the CDR3 is TGCGCCAGCAGCTTGGTTGACAGAAACTATGGCTACACCTTC.

This rearrangement joins TRBV30 to TRBJ2-7; D not certain. This CDR3 comprises 11 residues. The germline V gene encodes CDR1 GTSNPN and CDR2 SVGIG (reference sequence). Trimming took off 1 base at V and 12 bases at J, with 13 bases between the two ends. CDR3 region: CAWSASVYRYF. The CDR3 DNA reads TGTGCCTGGAGTGCCTCGGTATACCGGTACTTC. The full variable domain, its missing parts supplied by reference TRBV30 and TRBJ2-7, is SQTIHQWPATLVQPVGSPLSLECTVEGTSNPNLYWYRQAAGRGLQLLFYSVGIGQISSEVPQNLSASRPQDRQFILSSKKLLLSDSGFYLCAWSASVYRYFGPGTRLTVT.

The chain employs TRBV4-1 and TRBJ2-5; the D gene is possibly TRBD1 (6 bases). V shed 0 bases and J shed 2 bases, with 10 bases lying between them. The CDR3 has 15 residues. Germline V gene data show CDR1 as MGHRA and CDR2 as YSYEKL. The CDR3 nucleotides are TGCGCCAGCAGCCAAGACAGGGGACAACAAGAGACCCAGTACTTC. Translated, it gives CASSQDRGQQETQYF.

This clone has more than one count but fewer than ten. The chain has TRBV25-1 and TRBJ2-1; 7 bases are shared with TRBD2. CDR3 size: 16 residues. Germline values: CDR1 MGHDK, CDR2 SYGVNS. The junction had 9 bases not matched to a gene; V was cut back by 4 bases and J by 3 bases. CDR3 sequence: CASSGGGTAGYNEQFF. The CDR3 DNA reads TGTGCCAGCAGTGGGGGGGGTACAGCCGGCTACAATGAGCAGTTCTTC.

V usage is TRBV6-4 and J usage is TRBJ2-7; TRBD2 is a possible D gene (5 bases). This CDR3 is built from 13 residues. Trimming took 3 bases from V and 4 from J, leaving 10 bases between them. Per germline, CDR1 MRHNA and CDR2 SNTAGT. The DNA of the CDR3 is TGTGCCAGCAGTGATCGTTCGGGGTACGAGCAGTACTTC. Protein: CASSDRSGYEQYF.

The sample holds one count of this clone. DNA of the CDR3: TGTGCCAGCAGACAGGGAGTCAATACGCAGTATTTT. It translates to CASRQGVNTQYF. This chain links TRBV6-5 with TRBJ2-3, with D tentatively TRBD1 (6 bases). The V end was cut by 6 bases, the J end by 7 bases, with 11 bases between. The CDR3 runs to 12 residues. Germline CDR1 and CDR2: MNHEY and SVGAGI.

V and J are TRBV5-1 and TRBJ2-1, with D possibly TRBD1 on 6 matching bases. The CDR3 has 19 amino acids. Trimming left V 1 base short and J 0 bases short, with 20 bases between. Germline V gene lookup returns CDR1 SGHRS and CDR2 YFSETQ. The CDR3 spells CASSLYSDRLESSYNEQFF. The CDR3 nucleotides are TGCGCCAGCAGCTTGTACTCCGACAGGTTAGAAAGCTCCTACAATGAGCAGTTCTTC.